Listed below are T cell receptor beta chains from one sample, sequenced in a study of blood T cell repertoires in COVID-19. Generated by immunoSEQ multiplex PCR, the TCRdb table keeps only in-frame clones and is missing some. This repertoire shows about 170,000 clones, around 87% found once; its top ten account for less than 3%. Sequenced: peripheral blood. These receptors originate from a woman at least 80 years old with COVID-19, enrolled during active disease. The CDR3 runs from the conserved cysteine through the conserved F or W. Each record gives: V gene, D gene, J gene, CDR3 length, CDR3 protein, CDR3 DNA. A D gene is named only where the DNA matches it firmly.

TRBV19	TRBD1	TRBJ1-6	16	CASQGTGQDRGSPLHF	TGTGCCAGCCAAGGGACAGGGCAAGACAGAGGTTCACCCCTCCACTTT
TRBV2	TRBD1	TRBJ2-7	16	CASRGTVGLTPYEQYF	TGTGCCAGCAGAGGGACAGTTGGACTTACCCCCTACGAGCAGTACTTC
TRBV5-1	TRBD1	TRBJ1-2	15	CASSPRQGADYGYTF	TGCGCCAGCAGCCCAAGACAGGGAGCAGACTATGGCTACACCTTC
TRBV2	TRBD2	TRBJ2-6	17	CASTRGTEFSGANVLTF	TGTGCCAGCACGCGGGGGACCGAATTTTCTGGGGCCAACGTCCTGACTTTC
TRBV18	.	TRBJ2-7	14	CASSPVTDSYEQYF	TGTGCCAGCTCACCCGTCACAGACTCCTACGAGCAGTACTTC
TRBV5-1	.	TRBJ1-4	15	CASSLGGATNEKLFF	TGCGCCAGCAGCTTAGGGGGTGCAACTAATGAAAAACTGTTTTTT
TRBV7-2	TRBD2	TRBJ2-2	16	CASSQRTSGSGGELFF	TGTGCCAGCAGCCAACGGACTAGCGGGAGCGGCGGGGAGCTGTTTTTT
TRBV15	.	TRBJ1-5	17	CATSTVGASRSNQPQHF	TGTGCCACCAGTACTGTAGGGGCTTCAAGAAGCAATCAGCCCCAGCATTTT
TRBV12-3/TRBV12-4	.	TRBJ1-4	13	CASSLGEGEKLFF	TGTGCCAGCAGTTTAGGGGAGGGGGAGAAACTGTTTTTT
TRBV6-5	.	TRBJ1-3	14	CASTQGSLGNTIYF	TGTGCCAGCACTCAGGGTTCGTTGGGAAACACCATATATTTT
TRBV29-1	.	TRBJ1-4	11	CSVEGGGKLFF	TGCAGCGTTGAGGGGGGAGGTAAATTGTTTTTT
TRBV19	.	TRBJ1-3	14	CASSAEGSGNTIYF	TGTGCCAGTAGTGCCGAGGGCTCTGGAAACACCATATATTTT
TRBV11-2	TRBD1	TRBJ1-3	17	CASRPAGGGPSGNTIYF	TGTGCCAGCAGGCCCGCGGGAGGGGGCCCCTCTGGAAACACCATATATTTT
TRBV6-2/TRBV6-3	TRBD2	TRBJ2-1	15	CASSPGTSGRNEQFF	TGTGCCAGCAGTCCCGGGACTAGCGGGAGGAATGAGCAGTTCTTC
TRBV24-1	TRBD1	TRBJ1-2	14	CATSDMTGSYGYTF	TGTGCCACCAGTGACATGACAGGGAGCTATGGCTACACCTTC
TRBV23-1	.	TRBJ1-2	15	CASSLTLGGRRGYTF	TGCGCCAGCAGTCTAACTCTCGGGGGGCGGCGAGGCTACACCTTC
TRBV11-2	TRBD2	TRBJ2-3	15	CASTLAGLSTDTQYF	TGTGCCAGCACACTAGCGGGGCTCAGCACAGATACGCAGTATTTT
TRBV12-5	TRBD2	TRBJ2-3	16	CASGWTSGSSTDTQYF	TGTGCTAGTGGGTGGACTAGCGGGAGTAGCACAGATACGCAGTATTTT
TRBV4-2	TRBD2	TRBJ2-1	16	CASSQATSGTYNEQFF	TGTGCCAGCAGCCAAGCGACTAGCGGAACCTACAATGAGCAGTTCTTC
TRBV19	.	TRBJ2-2	16	CASSIGVTLNTGELFF	TGTGCCAGTAGTATAGGAGTGACTTTGAACACCGGGGAGCTGTTTTTT